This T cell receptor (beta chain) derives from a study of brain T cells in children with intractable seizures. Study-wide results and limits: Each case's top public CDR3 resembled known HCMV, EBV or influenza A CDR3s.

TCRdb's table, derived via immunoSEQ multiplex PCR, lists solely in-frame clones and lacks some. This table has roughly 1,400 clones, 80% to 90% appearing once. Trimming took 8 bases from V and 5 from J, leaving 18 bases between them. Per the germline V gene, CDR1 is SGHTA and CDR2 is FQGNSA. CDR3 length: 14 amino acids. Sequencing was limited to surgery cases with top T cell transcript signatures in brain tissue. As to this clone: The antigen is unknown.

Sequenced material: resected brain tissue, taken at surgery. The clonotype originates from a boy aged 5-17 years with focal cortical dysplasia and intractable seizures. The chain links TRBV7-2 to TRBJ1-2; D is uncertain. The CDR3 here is CASGLPGQVYGYTF. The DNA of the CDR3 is TGTGCCAGCGGACTCCCGGGCCAAGTATATGGCTACACCTTC.